The sequence of this TCR beta chain was determined in a study of T-cell reconstitution after alpha-beta-depleted transplantation in children. This clonotype was picked up a small number of times. During its preparation, the TCRbeta library received unique molecular identifiers. TCRdb used MiXCR to reprocess the PCR reads, holding one entry per CDR3 protein. The sample lists some 350,000 distinct CDR3 sequences, 10% occurring once. This sequence was found in a human donor who donated a stem cell graft to a child with acute lymphoblastic leukemia. The sequenced sample was PBMCs from the stem cell graft donor, obtained from the stem cell graft.

CDR3: CSARPIKGSTGEGSTGELFF. CDR3 DNA sequence: TGCAGTGCTAGACCTATCAAAGGAAGCACAGGAGAAGGAAGCACCGGGGAGCTGTTTTTT. This sequence joins TRBV20-1 and TRBJ2-2; D perhaps matches TRBD1 (5 bases). Per the germline V gene, CDR1 is DFQATT and CDR2 is SNEGSKA (reference sequence). The V gene lost 2 bases and the J gene lost 4 bases, with 29 bases spanning the gap. This CDR3 contains 20 residues.